This T cell receptor beta chain was sequenced during a study of Ad26.COV2.S vaccination and SARS-CoV-2 variants. General study points: Possibly, TCR breadth and depth analyses underestimated total T cell responses.

There are 14 residues in the CDR3. Germline trimming cut 4 bases from V and 6 bases from J; bases unmatched to any gene: 5. CDR1 SGHNT and CDR2 YENEEA come from the germline V gene. Generated by immunoSEQ multiplex PCR, the TCRdb table keeps only in-frame clones and is missing some. Here the sample spans hundreds of thousands of clones, 88% being singletons. Treatment described: around 19 received Ad26.COV2.S at low or high dose, single or two shots; five or six received placebo; per-sample allocation not given. Collection of the samples took place on day 63 after the first injection of vaccine or placebo. Recruitment in Boston yielded a donor of adult age, 18-55 years. An Ad26 vector was used to express Wuhan-strain SARS-CoV-2 spike as the vaccine. Points on this clone: Its specificity is unknown.

The chain combines TRBV11-3 with TRBJ2-1; TRBD2 matches at 8 bases. The starting material was peripheral blood, obtained in a trial of Ad26.COV2.S vaccine versus placebo. This TCR derives from a person between 18 and 60 years old who received the Ad26.COV2.S COVID-19 vaccine or a placebo. In DNA, the CDR3 is TGTGCCAGCAGCTCGCAGGGACTAGGCAATGAGCAGTTCTTC. This sequence encodes CASSSQGLGNEQFF.